What follows are 18 T cell receptor beta chains derived from one specimen sequenced in a study of OX40 agonist ivuxolimab in advanced cancers. Clones were sequenced by immunoSEQ multiplex PCR, and TCRdb holds only the in-frame ones, with some missing. The repertoire consists of 100,000 to 110,000 clones, with around 91% occurring once and the leading ten covering approximately 0.15%. Here the sequenced sample was CD4+ or CD8+ T cells sorted from blood, taken in a trial of the OX40 agonist ivuxolimab. The receptors were gathered from an adult with an advanced solid tumor such as melanoma, head and neck, liver or kidney cancer.

This clone was detected once. The chain is built from TRBV6-1 and TRBJ2-1; tentatively, D is TRBD2 (6 bases). With 2 bases removed from V and 9 bases from J, the gap between germline ends came to 14 bases. Germline V CDR1 and CDR2: MNHNS, SASEGT. There are 14 residues in the CDR3. The DNA for the CDR3 is TGTGCCAGCAGTGAACTACTGGAGGGGTCTGAGCAGTTCTTC. Its translation is CASSELLEGSEQFF.

J is TRBJ1-5 and V is TRBV2, with D unresolved. The CDR3 is made up of 12 amino acids. Trimming stripped 8 bases from V and 2 bases from J, with 7 bases between. Germline-derived CDR1 and CDR2 are SNHLY and FYNNEI. The CDR3, as DNA: TGTGCCAGCGGGTTCGGCAATCAGCCCCAGCATTTT. It codes for CASGFGNQPQHF. Variable domain in full (rest from reference TRBV2 and TRBJ1-5): EPEVTQTPSHQVTQMGQEVILRCVPISNHLYFYWYRQILGQKVEFLVSFYNNEISEKSEIFDDQFSVERPDGSNFTLKIRSTKLEDSAMYFCASGFGNQPQHFGDGTRLSIL.

The rearrangement uses TRBV19 and TRBJ1-4; D call uncertain. Looked up from germline, CDR1 is LNHDA and CDR2 is SQIVND (reference sequence). V dropped 5 bases and J dropped 0 bases, with 7 bases sitting between them. This CDR3 has 14 residues. CDR3 bases: TGTGCCAGTAGTTTATCCGCAACTAATGAAAAACTGTTTTTT. The encoded protein is CASSLSATNEKLFF.

This chain links TRBV5-1 with TRBJ2-1; TRBD1 is a possible D gene (6 bases). V was shortened by 4 bases and J by 4 bases, with 15 bases between the two germline ends. In germline, CDR1 is SGHRS, CDR2 YFSETQ. The CDR3 has 15 residues. CDR3 in DNA: TGCGCCAGCAGCCCAATAACAGGGAAATACAATGAGCAGTTCTTC. It codes for CASSPITGKYNEQFF.

The gene calls are TRBV19 and TRBJ1-5; D is perhaps TRBD1 (6 bases). V gave up 6 bases and J gave up 2 bases, with 17 bases separating them. The CDR3 loop spans 16 amino acids. Germline assignment: CDR1 LNHDA and CDR2 SQIVND (reference sequence). In DNA, the CDR3 is TGTGCCAGTAGATCACAGGGCTCGAAGGGCAATCAGCCCCAGCATTTT. Residues: CASRSQGSKGNQPQHF.

V gene TRBV28 combines with J gene TRBJ1-4; D is unresolved. The CDR3 has 15 amino acids. V was clipped by 5 bases and J by 8 bases, with 18 bases between them. In germline, CDR1 is MDHEN, CDR2 SYDVKM. For the CDR3, the DNA is TGTGCCAGCAGTGACTCGAGGAGGAGGAAAGAAAAACTGTTTTTT. As protein: CASSDSRRRKEKLFF.

The genes are TRBV18 and TRBJ1-4, with TRBD1 matching 7 bases. The germline V gene has CDR1 KGHSH and CDR2 LQKENI. The CDR3 length is 15 residues. V trimming: 3 bases; J trimming: 4 bases; junction bases outside the gene matches: 5. This chain's CDR3 is CASSPTQGGNEKLFF. The CDR3 DNA sequence: TGTGCCAGCTCACCTACCCAGGGGGGTAATGAAAAACTGTTTTTT.

J is TRBJ1-3 and V is TRBV5-1; 7 bases agree with TRBD1. The CDR3 is made up of 15 amino acids. From germline, CDR1 is SGHRS and CDR2 YFSETQ. J was trimmed by 0 bases and V by 2 bases; bases with no gene match: 2. The CDR3: CASSLQGISGNTIYF. CDR3 DNA: TGCGCCAGCAGCTTACAGGGGATCTCTGGAAACACCATATATTTT.

The chain combines TRBV29-1 with TRBJ1-2; 8 nucleotides match TRBD1. This CDR3 has 13 residues. J lost 0 bases, V lost 6 bases, and 3 bases had no gene match. Per germline, CDR1 SQVTM and CDR2 ANQGSEA. The CDR3: CSVGQGANYGYTF. In nucleotides, the CDR3 is TGCAGCGTAGGACAGGGAGCTAACTATGGCTACACCTTC.

CDR3 in DNA: TGTGCCAGCACCAAAGGGGGAGCGAACACCGGGGAGCTGTTTTTT. It specifies CASTKGGANTGELFF. The chain recombines TRBV6-5 with TRBJ2-2; tentatively, D is TRBD1 (6 bases). Trimming took 7 bases from V and 0 from J, leaving 12 bases between them. This CDR3 comprises 15 residues. The germline CDR1 and CDR2 sequences are MNHEY and SVGAGI.

This CDR3 is CASSMGGRYEQYF. In DNA, the CDR3 is TGTGCCAGTAGTATGGGGGGCAGATACGAGCAGTACTTC. The rearrangement joins TRBV19 to TRBJ2-7; D may correspond to TRBD1 or TRBD2 (6 bases each). CDR1 and CDR2 from the germline V gene are LNHDA and SQIVND (reference sequence). CDR3 length equals 13 residues. V was cut by 3 bases and J by 4 bases, with 10 bases left in between.

The rearrangement links TRBV5-1 to TRBJ2-1; D remains unclear. The CDR3 length is 13 residues. Germline V gene lookup returns CDR1 SGHRS and CDR2 YFSETQ. With 2 bases removed from V and 8 bases from J, the gap between germline ends came to 11 bases. The CDR3 nucleotides are TGCGCCAGCAGCTTCCTCTATATAGATGAGCAGTTCTTC. Translating gives CASSFLYIDEQFF.

This chain connects TRBV11-2 to TRBJ2-5; D gene ambiguous. The J call is doubtful: the DNA matches TRBJ2-7 better. The germline V gene has CDR1 SGHAT and CDR2 FQNNGV. The length of the CDR3 is 14 residues. The DNA of the CDR3 is TGTGCCAGCAGCTTAGATCTCGGTTCCTACGAGCAGTACTTC. It is translated as CASSLDLGSYEQYF.

The chain links TRBV6-6 to TRBJ2-3, with 10 bases that match TRBD2. This CDR3 is 16 amino acids long. Germline values: CDR1 MNHNY, CDR2 SVGAGI (reference sequence). The V gene end was trimmed by 6 bases and the J gene end by 0 bases; junction bases not matched to a gene: 6. CDR3 region: CASSLTSGFSTDTQYF. DNA for the CDR3: TGTGCCAGCAGCCTGACTAGCGGGTTTAGCACAGATACGCAGTATTTT.

The V call is TRBV6-5, the J call TRBJ2-6, with TRBD2 identical over 8 bases. Germline V gene sequence: CDR1 MNHEY, CDR2 SVGAGI. V shed 4 bases and J 5 bases; nucleotides not matched to a gene: 7. This CDR3 region has 16 residues. CDR3 nucleotides: TGTGCCAGCAGTTTTTTTGCGGGGGGCTGGGCCAACGTCCTGACTTTC. The encoded protein is CASSFFAGGWANVLTF.

The chain links TRBV9 to TRBJ2-1; 11 nucleotides align to TRBD2. The CDR3 spans 19 residues. The germline V gene has CDR1 SGDLS and CDR2 YYNGEE. Germline trimming cut 3 bases from V and 7 bases from J; bases unmatched to any gene: 18. CDR3 nucleotide sequence: TGTGCCAGCAGCGAACACCCGGACACACTAGCGGGAGTATTAAATGAGCAGTTCTTC. Its protein product is CASSEHPDTLAGVLNEQFF.

The sample holds a few counts of this clone. The rearrangement joins TRBV5-1 to TRBJ2-1; TRBD1 aligns across 8 bases. Unmatched junction bases numbered 5, after V lost 4 bases and J lost 8 bases. The CDR3 runs to 13 residues. Germline-derived CDR1 and CDR2 are SGHRS and YFSETQ. The CDR3 region is CASSKPGGDEQFF. The CDR3 coding sequence is TGCGCCAGCAGCAAACCAGGGGGCGATGAGCAGTTCTTC.

V gene TRBV5-4 combines with J gene TRBJ1-2, with TRBD1 matching over 9 bases. This CDR3 region has 14 residues. J lost 5 bases, V lost 4 bases, and 6 bases had no gene match. Germline assignment: CDR1 SGHNT and CDR2 YYREEE (reference sequence). The CDR3 DNA reads TGTGCCAGCAGCCCATACAGGGGGCGTTATGGCTACACCTTC. Translating gives CASSPYRGRYGYTF. The full variable domain, rest sourced from reference TRBV5-4 and TRBJ1-2, is ETGVTQSPTHLIKTRGQQVTLRCSSQSGHNTVSWYQQALGQGPQFIFQYYREEENGRGNFPPRFSGLQFPNYSSELNVNALELDDSALYLCASSPYRGRYGYTFGSGTRLTVV.